This note documents a single T cell receptor (beta chain) sequence. The antigen is unknown. The data were taken from a study of cytomegalovirus exposure and HLA in healthy donors. Whole-study context: Around 79 million unique TCRs, all from HLA-typed donors, were included in an early release of the data.

Germline V gene sequence: CDR1 SEHNR, CDR2 FQNEAQ (reference sequence). This CDR3 is built from 14 residues. After removal of 5 bases from V and 4 bases from J, the junction contained 3 bases not matched to a gene. The PCR employed 60 Vbeta primers together with 13 Jbeta primers. This table comes from immunoSEQ multiplex PCR, and its TCRdb copy is limited to in-frame clones, with some not included. The sample includes about 140,000 clones, around 77% seen only once; the top ten take 4.9%. Broader study findings: Most of the CMV-associated TCR beta chains (in a later analysis) appeared to be HLA-restricted. Rare TCR sequences predominated, though certain public TCRs were found in many donors. Testing in vitro showed a few CMV-associated chains specific for CMV antigens.

V usage is TRBV7-9 and J usage is TRBJ1-4; 8 bases are shared with TRBD1. Sequences were obtained from PBMCs. This TCR came from a woman in her fifties or sixties in good health and CMV-seronegative. CDR3 in amino acids: CASSQGQDNEKLFF. CDR3 nucleotide sequence: TGTGCCAGCAGCCAGGGACAGGATAATGAAAAACTGTTTTTT.